The present TCR beta chain was sequenced within a study of T cell responses to AZD1222 COVID-19 vaccine. The study, taken as a whole, reports: White British ancestry dominated among donors, who included more females, and clonal diversity was possibly underestimated. Baseline seropositivity occurred in only a handful of AZD1222 recipients.

Notes on this clone: Its antigen remains unidentified.

Germline CDR1 and CDR2: KGHSH and LQKENI. Trimming took off 2 bases at V and 0 bases at J, with 7 bases between the two ends. The CDR3 length is 14 residues. Recipients boosted at about 4 weeks or about 12 weeks are pooled. The table came from immunoSEQ multiplex PCR; TCRdb's copy has only in-frame clones and leaves some out. The repertoire holds around 140,000 clones, with around 92% as singletons. The material was peripheral blood, obtained 28 days after the second AZD1222 dose. The TCR comes from an adult who received the AZD1222 COVID-19 vaccine. V is TRBV18 and J is TRBJ1-1, with D unresolved. The CDR3 sequence is CASSPGQLNTEAFF. The CDR3 DNA reads as TGTGCCAGCTCACCAGGGCAGTTGAACACTGAAGCTTTCTTT.